The clone carrying this T cell receptor beta chain was detected a few times. Antigen: not known. Compared with germline, one end of the junction differs, possibly owing to a read error. The data were taken from a study of T cells in Graves' hyperthyroidism and ophthalmopathy. Study observations and caveats: Most clonotypes expanded in thyroid above 0.001 were likewise present in blood.

The TCR beta CDR3 regions underwent amplification using RNA transcripts as the source. Primed by the HTBI set, a first-round RT-PCR was run on the TCR CDR3. TCRdb fed the multiplex PCR reads into MiXCR, producing one record per CDR3 protein. The sample lists about 600,000 distinct CDR3 sequences, roughly 15% occurring once. Germline V gene data show CDR1 as DFQATT and CDR2 as SNEGSKA (reference sequence). The CDR3 has 13 amino acids. Ophthalmopathy patients had moderate-to-severe active disease, CAS ≥3, NOSPECS ≥4, and disease duration under 3 months. Together with thyroid ultrasound, orbital computed tomography, serum thyroxine and TRAb, clinical symptoms were used for diagnoses. Fresh peripheral blood, roughly 9.8 ml of it, supplied the PBMCs.

Sequencing used blood. The receptor was isolated from a woman aged 50 to 65 with Graves' ophthalmopathy. The chain is built from TRBV20-1 and TRBJ2-1; D might be TRBD2 (7 bases). CDR3 in DNA: TGCAGTGCTAGAGATGCGGGGGACAATGGGCAGTTCTTC. This gives the protein CSARDAGDNGQFF.